Given below is one T cell receptor (beta chain) in context. Its antigen is undetermined. Generated by immunoSEQ multiplex PCR, the TCRdb table keeps only in-frame clones and is missing some. The table shows hundreds of thousands of clones, with around 87% occurring only once. V shed 7 bases and J shed 1 base, with 13 bases lying between them. Germline V lookup: CDR1 LNHDA, CDR2 SQIVND (reference sequence). CDR3 size: 15 residues. Treatment of the sample: some 20 received Ad26.COV2.S at low or high dose, single or two shots; roughly five received placebo; per-sample allocation not given. After the first vaccine or placebo injection, samples were drawn on day 63. The data were obtained in a study of Ad26.COV2.S vaccination and SARS-CoV-2 variants. General study results and limits: Spike-specific CD8+ and CD4+ T cell responses reportedly showed substantial breadth after vaccination. Analytic work on TCR breadth and depth might have understated the full extent of total T cell responses.

V usage is TRBV19 and J usage is TRBJ2-2; a weak D match, TRBD2 (5 bases). Sequences were derived from peripheral blood, sampled in a trial of Ad26.COV2.S vaccine versus placebo. The TCR was taken from a person aged 18-60 years who received the Ad26.COV2.S COVID-19 vaccine or a placebo. CDR3 residues: CASNSAALNTGELFF. The CDR3 region has the DNA TGTGCCAGTAACTCAGCGGCTTTGAACACCGGGGAGCTGTTTTTT.